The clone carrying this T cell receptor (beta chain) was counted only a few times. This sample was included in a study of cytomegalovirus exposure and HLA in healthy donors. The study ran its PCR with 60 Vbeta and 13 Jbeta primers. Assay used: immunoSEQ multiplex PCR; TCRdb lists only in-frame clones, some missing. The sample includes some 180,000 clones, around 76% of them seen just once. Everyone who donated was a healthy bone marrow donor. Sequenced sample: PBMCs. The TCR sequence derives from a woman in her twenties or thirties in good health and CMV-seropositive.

DNA of the CDR3: TGCGCCAGCAGCCAAGGCGGAAATGAGCAGTTCTTC. As protein: CASSQGGNEQFF. The rearrangement joins TRBV4-3 to TRBJ2-1; D gene unclear. CDR1 LGHNA and CDR2 YSLEER come from the germline V gene. V shed 1 base and J shed 7 bases, with 5 bases lying between them. This CDR3 spans 12 amino acids.